Below, 16 T cell receptor beta chains from the same sample are listed, as sequenced in a study of T cell repertoires in cytomegalovirus infection. TCRdb re-called the reads through MiXCR, storing one row per CDR3 protein. The sample has 300,000 or so distinct CDR3 sequences, about 25% seen once. The sample taken for sequencing was PBMCs. The source of these receptors is a human donor in good health (CMV status not recorded). Some clones in this sample may be carry-over from other donors' samples.

This clonotype was seen ten or more times. The chain has TRBV10-3 and TRBJ2-4; TRBD1 matches at 9 bases. Germline loops: CDR1 ENHRY, CDR2 SYGVKD. V shed 6 bases and J 9 bases; nucleotides not matched to a gene: 15. This CDR3 has 16 residues. The DNA for the CDR3 is TGTGCCATCAGCGAGGGGTCCCGGGACAGGGTGAGCATTCAGTACTTC. Its translation is CAISEGSRDRVSIQYF.

The V and J genes are TRBV28 and TRBJ2-3; 8 bases are a match to TRBD2. The CDR3 has 15 amino acids. The ends lost 2 bases at V and 4 bases at J; junction bases unmatched: 5. The germline V gene encodes CDR1 MDHEN and CDR2 SYDVKM. CDR3 in DNA: TGTGCCAGCAGTTTAAGCGGGGGAGGGTCAGATACGCAGTATTTT. It specifies CASSLSGGGSDTQYF.

The chain is built from TRBV25-1 and TRBJ1-2; perhaps TRBD1 as D (5 bases). V shed 2 bases and J shed 4 bases, with 14 bases lying between them. The CDR3 has 15 amino acids. Germline V gene sequence: CDR1 MGHDK, CDR2 SYGVNS. The CDR3 nucleotides are TGTGCCAGCAGTGAACCTTCCCGGGGGGGCTATGGCTACACCTTC. As protein: CASSEPSRGGYGYTF.

The chain uses TRBV19 and TRBJ2-3; 9 nucleotides line up with TRBD1. Unmatched junction bases numbered 8, after V lost 9 bases and J lost 4 bases. Germline-derived CDR1 and CDR2 are LNHDA and SQIVND (reference sequence). This CDR3 region has 14 residues. CDR3 DNA sequence: TGTGCCAGCGCCAACAGGGGGCCCGCAGATACGCAGTATTTT. Its translation is CASANRGPADTQYF. The whole variable domain, remainder taken from reference TRBV19 and TRBJ2-3, is DGGITQSPKYLFRKEGQNVTLSCEQNLNHDAMYWYRQDPGQGLRLIYYSQIVNDFQKGDIAEGYSVSREKKESFPLTVTSAQKNPTAFYLCASANRGPADTQYFGPGTRLTVL.

The table lists this clonotype with a few counts. The V and J genes are TRBV6-2 or TRBV6-3 and TRBJ2-7; no clear D gene. The CDR3 is made up of 13 amino acids. Germline V gene data show CDR1 as MNHEY and CDR2 as SVGEGT. V shed 4 bases and J shed 2 bases, with 9 bases lying between them. The CDR3 sequence is CASSLAQTYEQYF. Here the CDR3 DNA reads TGTGCCAGCAGTTTGGCTCAGACCTACGAGCAGTACTTC.

The chain joins TRBV2 to TRBJ2-3; 10 nucleotides agree with TRBD1. The CDR3 extends over 15 amino acids. The J segment lost 1 base and the V segment lost 6 bases, leaving 4 bases of the junction unmatched. CDR1 and CDR2 (germline): SNHLY, FYNNEI. CDR3 sequence (DNA): TGTGCCAGCAGGACAGGGACAGGGGGCACAGATACGCAGTATTTT. Amino acids: CASRTGTGGTDTQYF. Together with reference TRBV2 and TRBJ2-3, the CDR3 gives the full variable domain: EPEVTQTPSHQVTQMGQEVILRCVPISNHLYFYWYRQILGQKVEFLVSFYNNEISEKSEIFDDQFSVERPDGSNFTLKIRSTKLEDSAMYFCASRTGTGGTDTQYFGPGTRLTVL.

V and J are TRBV28 and TRBJ2-2, with a tentative D call TRBD2 (5 bases). The CDR3 loop spans 14 amino acids. V was trimmed by 5 bases and J by 7 bases, leaving 14 bases between them. CDR1 and CDR2 from the germline V gene are MDHEN and SYDVKM. The CDR3 bases are TGTGCCAGCAGTACACTAGGGATCGTCGGGGAGCTGTTTTTT. It encodes CASSTLGIVGELFF. Supplemented by reference TRBV28 and TRBJ2-2, the full variable domain reads DVKVTQSSRYLVKRTGEKVFLECVQDMDHENMFWYRQDPGLGLRLIYFSYDVKMKEKGDIPEGYSVSREKKERFSLILESASTNQTSMYLCASSTLGIVGELFFGEGSRLTVL.

This clonotype was observed a handful of times. The chain combines TRBV7-2 with TRBJ2-1; no clear D gene. The CDR3 has 14 residues. V lost 4 bases to trimming and J lost 7 bases, with 14 bases between them. Germline V gene lookup returns CDR1 SGHTA and CDR2 FQGNSA. Here the CDR3 reads CASSSSGRRNEQFF. DNA for the CDR3: TGTGCCAGCAGCTCCTCGGGTAGACGTAATGAGCAGTTCTTC.

This clonotype was counted at least ten times. The chain couples TRBV28 to TRBJ2-3, with 7 nucleotides matching TRBD2. Germline V CDR1 and CDR2: MDHEN, SYDVKM. V trimming: 7 bases; J trimming: 0 bases; junction bases outside the gene matches: 7. The CDR3 has 15 amino acids. CDR3 loop: CASTPGGLSTDTQYF. The CDR3 nucleotides are TGTGCCAGCACCCCGGGAGGACTAAGCACAGATACGCAGTATTTT.

This clonotype turned up a few times. The chain recombines TRBV19 with TRBJ2-1; 8 bases are shared with TRBD2. The germline V gene encodes CDR1 LNHDA and CDR2 SQIVND (reference sequence). V lost 6 bases and J lost 6; bases outside the gene matches: 13. This CDR3 region has 16 residues. The CDR3 reads CASRGERERASNEQFF. Here the CDR3 DNA reads TGTGCCAGTAGGGGGGAGCGGGAGCGGGCATCCAATGAGCAGTTCTTC.

The rearrangement uses TRBV29-1 and TRBJ2-7, with TRBD1 matching over 10 bases. V was clipped by 5 bases and J by 7 bases; unmatched bases: 8. The germline V gene has CDR1 SQVTM and CDR2 ANQGSEA. The CDR3 sequence is 13 residues long. The CDR3 protein is CSVRGQGGGEQYF. The CDR3 nucleotides are TGCAGCGTTCGCGGACAGGGGGGTGGGGAGCAGTACTTC.

The chain recombines TRBV5-6 with TRBJ2-3; TRBD2 matches at 13 bases. Trimming removed 4 bases from V and 7 bases from J; junction bases left unmatched: 3. Germline V gene data show CDR1 as SGHDT and CDR2 as YYEEEE. This CDR3 spans 14 amino acids. The CDR3 loop is CASSPGTSGNTQYF. The DNA of the CDR3 is TGTGCCAGCAGCCCAGGGACTAGCGGGAATACGCAGTATTTT.

This clonotype showed up just a few times. The J gene is TRBJ2-5, the V gene TRBV7-2, with D perhaps TRBD2 (5 bases). CDR1 and CDR2 (germline): SGHTA, FQGNSA. The CDR3 extends over 15 amino acids. Trimming left V 2 bases short and J 3 bases short, with 13 bases between. CDR3 sequence (DNA): TGTGCCAGCAGCTTACAGTGGAGCGGAGAAGAGACCCAGTACTTC. Translation: CASSLQWSGEETQYF.

This clonotype has just a few counts. The chain employs TRBV28 and TRBJ1-5; D ambiguous. The CDR3 has 11 amino acids. The germline V gene has CDR1 MDHEN and CDR2 SYDVKM. The V end lost 3 bases, the J end lost 6 bases, and 3 bases lay between the germline ends. CDR3 bases: TGTGCCAGCAGTTTGAGTCAGCCCCAGCATTTT. As protein: CASSLSQPQHF.

This clonotype came up a few times. The CDR3 DNA sequence: TGTGCCAGCAGCCCGAGACTTATCGGGGAGCTGTTTTTT. Amino acid sequence: CASSPRLIGELFF. This sequence joins TRBV7-8 and TRBJ2-2; D gene uncertain. V shed 5 bases and J shed 7 bases, with 11 bases lying between them. Per germline, CDR1 SGHVS and CDR2 FQNEAQ. The CDR3 has 13 residues.

The chain employs TRBV6-6 and TRBJ2-7, with a tentative D call TRBD2 (5 bases). Germline V gene data show CDR1 as MNHNY and CDR2 as SVGAGI (reference sequence). The CDR3 covers 15 residues. Trimming stripped 2 bases from V and 5 bases from J, with 16 bases between. In nucleotides, the CDR3 is TGTGCCAGCAGTTACCCCCTGTCGGGGAGAAACGAGCAGTACTTC. Translating gives CASSYPLSGRNEQYF.